One sample yielded the 30 T cell receptor beta chains listed below, sequenced in a study of T-cell reconstitution after alpha-beta-depleted transplantation in children. The library targeted TCRbeta and was prepared with unique molecular identifiers. TCRdb reprocessed the PCR reads with MiXCR, giving one entry per CDR3 protein. Among 600,000 to 700,000 distinct CDR3 sequences listed, approximately 16% were seen once. Specimen: PBMCs from the stem cell graft donor, collected from the stem cell graft. These receptors all stem from a human donor who donated a stem cell graft to a child with acute myeloid leukemia.

This clonotype was recorded many times. The V gene is TRBV20-1, the J gene TRBJ2-5, with 9 bases matching TRBD2. The trim removed 4 bases at V and 4 bases at J, leaving 7 bases unmatched. This CDR3 is 14 amino acids long. Germline values: CDR1 DFQATT, CDR2 SNEGSKA (reference sequence). The CDR3 DNA sequence: TGCAGTGCTATGCGCGGGGGGGCCGGAGAGACCCAGTACTTC. Protein sequence: CSAMRGGAGETQYF.

This clonotype occurred many times. The chain employs TRBV29-1 and TRBJ2-4; TRBD2 matches 10 bases. Germline V gene sequence: CDR1 SQVTM, CDR2 ANQGSEA. The length of the CDR3 is 15 residues. Trimming at V came to 3 bases and at J to 7 bases, leaving 9 bases not matched to a gene. DNA for the CDR3: TGCAGCGTTGAGGAGCTAGCGGGGGCCGGGAACATTCAGTACTTC. Translating it yields CSVEELAGAGNIQYF.

V and J are TRBV18 and TRBJ1-3; D is ambiguous. Germline CDR1 KGHSH, CDR2 LQKENI. V lost 3 bases and J lost 4, with 13 bases in between. The CDR3 consists of 15 residues. CDR3 nucleotides: TGTGCCAGCTCACCTCGGACGGGCGAAGGAAACACCATATATTTT. As protein: CASSPRTGEGNTIYF.

Of note for this clonotype: A much larger clone lies one base from this, so it may be a read error. The chain recombines TRBV7-2 with TRBJ1-1, with a weak D call TRBD1 (5 bases). Germline loops: CDR1 SGHTA, CDR2 FQGNSA. The CDR3 is 14 residues long. V was cut by 6 bases and J by 5 bases, with 16 bases left in between. The CDR3 spells CASSLRGTGTEAFF. CDR3 DNA: TGTGCCAGCAGTCTGCGGGGGACGGGGACTGAAGCTTTCTTT.

The gene calls are TRBV15 and TRBJ1-5, with TRBD1 as a possible D gene (5 bases). The CDR3 is 15 residues long. CDR1 and CDR2 (germline): LNHNV, YYDKDF (reference sequence). Trimming cost V 0 bases and J 7 bases, with 13 bases left between them. The CDR3 DNA sequence: TGTGCCACCAGCAGAGATGGGAGGGGAAGCCAGCCCCAGCATTTT. As protein: CATSRDGRGSQPQHF.

This clonotype was counted ten times or more. The chain links TRBV9 to TRBJ2-5; D unresolved. The CDR3 spans 13 residues. Germline V gives CDR1 SGDLS, CDR2 YYNGEE. Trimming shortened V by 0 bases and J by 1 base, and 4 bases separated the two germline ends. The CDR3 here is CASSVDTQETQYF. In DNA form, the CDR3 reads TGTGCCAGCAGCGTAGACACCCAAGAGACCCAGTACTTC. Variable domain in full (rest from reference TRBV9 and TRBJ2-5): DSGVTQTPKHLITATGQRVTLRCSPRSGDLSVYWYQQSLDQGLQFLIQYYNGEERAKGNILERFSAQQFPDLHSELNLSSLELGDSALYFCASSVDTQETQYFGPGTRLLVL.

The chain joins TRBV7-9 to TRBJ2-3, with D perhaps being TRBD1 or TRBD2 (6 bases each). The length of the CDR3 is 13 residues. The germline V and J ends were trimmed by 8 bases and 4 bases, with 13 bases remaining between them. The germline V gene encodes CDR1 SEHNR and CDR2 FQNEAQ (reference sequence). The CDR3 region is CASRGGFPDTQYF. CDR3 in DNA: TGTGCCAGCCGAGGGGGGTTCCCAGATACGCAGTATTTT.

The chain couples TRBV28 to TRBJ2-1; D may match TRBD1 or TRBD2 (5 bases each). The V and J ends lost 5 bases and 5 bases respectively, with 13 bases between them. This CDR3 spans 14 amino acids. The germline V gene has CDR1 MDHEN and CDR2 SYDVKM. The CDR3 nucleotides read TGTGCCAGCAGTCCACAGACGGGACACAATGAGCAGTTCTTC. It yields the protein CASSPQTGHNEQFF.

The chain combines TRBV27 with TRBJ2-3; 8 bases are shared with TRBD2. Germline V gives CDR1 MNHEY, CDR2 SMNVEV (reference sequence). This CDR3 contains 14 residues. V lost 3 bases and J lost 6; bases outside the gene matches: 5. The CDR3 is CASSLGSGADTQYF. The CDR3 DNA reads as TGTGCCAGCAGTTTGGGTAGCGGGGCGGATACGCAGTATTTT.

This clonotype came up a few times. V gene TRBV10-3 combines with J gene TRBJ2-1; tentative D call: TRBD1 (6 bases). The CDR3 covers 13 residues. Germline-derived CDR1 and CDR2 are ENHRY and SYGVKD. V was shortened by 5 bases and J by 2 bases, with 7 bases between the two germline ends. CDR3: CAISRQAYNEQFF. The CDR3 DNA reads TGTGCCATCAGTAGACAGGCCTACAATGAGCAGTTCTTC.

Of note for this clonotype: This sequence may be a read error, since a much larger clone differs from it by one base. CDR3 residues: CSASPGLLEGGTDTQYF. CDR3 DNA sequence: TGCAGTGCTAGCCCGGGACTTTTAGAGGGGGGGACAGATACGCAGTATTTT. V and J are TRBV20-1 and TRBJ2-3, with D possibly being TRBD2 (7 bases). Trimming removed 3 bases at V and 3 bases at J, with 22 bases between. Germline CDR1 is DFQATT and CDR2 is SNEGSKA (reference sequence). The CDR3 is 17 residues long.

The chain carries TRBV7-8 and TRBJ2-6, with D possibly being TRBD1 or TRBD2 (5 bases each). The germline V gene has CDR1 SGHVS and CDR2 FQNEAQ. Trimming took 2 bases from V and 0 from J, leaving 8 bases between them. The CDR3 is made up of 16 amino acids. The CDR3 loop reads CASSLWGISGANVLTF. For the CDR3, the DNA is TGTGCCAGCAGCTTATGGGGGATCTCTGGGGCCAACGTCCTGACTTTC.

This clonotype was detected only a few times. The gene calls are TRBV25-1 and TRBJ2-3; 8 bases map to TRBD1. Germline-derived CDR1 and CDR2 are MGHDK and SYGVNS. The CDR3 has 15 amino acids. With 3 bases clipped from V and 5 bases from J, the junction kept 7 bases outside the gene matches. CDR3 in amino acids: CASSEVGQGKDTQYF. Here the CDR3 DNA reads TGTGCCAGCAGTGAGGTCGGACAGGGAAAAGATACGCAGTATTTT.

This clonotype was seen ten or more times. V usage is TRBV20-1 and J usage is TRBJ2-1; D unclear. In germline, CDR1 is DFQATT, CDR2 SNEGSKA (reference sequence). The germline V and J ends were trimmed by 6 bases and 9 bases, with 21 bases remaining between them. CDR3 length: 14 amino acids. The CDR3 nucleotides read TGCAGTGCCCCAACGCTAGACTTCCCGGTTGAGCAGTTCTTC. Its protein product is CSAPTLDFPVEQFF.

This clonotype came up many times. The J gene is TRBJ2-1, the V gene TRBV29-1; D not resolved. The CDR3 runs 11 residues. The germline V gene encodes CDR1 SQVTM and CDR2 ANQGSEA. V was trimmed by 1 base and J by 10 bases, leaving 8 bases between them. CDR3 region: CSVEGSWEQFF. As DNA, the CDR3 is TGCAGCGTTGAAGGGTCGTGGGAGCAGTTCTTC.

This clonotype has ten or more counts. The chain is built from TRBV7-9 and TRBJ2-1; no definite D call. The CDR3 runs to 11 residues. V was shortened by 5 bases and J by 7 bases, with 6 bases between the two germline ends. Germline V CDR1 and CDR2: SEHNR, FQNEAQ (reference sequence). The CDR3 DNA sequence: TGTGCCAGCAGCCTCCCGAATGAGCAGTTCTTC. Its translation: CASSLPNEQFF.

Many counts were recorded for this clonotype. The V call is TRBV7-9, the J call TRBJ1-6; D ambiguous. This CDR3 contains 15 residues. Between the trimmed V and J ends, which lost 4 bases and 4 bases, there was a span of 11 bases. Germline CDR1 is SEHNR and CDR2 is FQNEAQ (reference sequence). CDR3 region: CASSSEDEYNSPLHF. The CDR3 DNA follows: TGTGCCAGCAGCTCGGAGGACGAATATAATTCACCCCTCCACTTT.

The chain uses TRBV5-6 and TRBJ2-5, with D unresolved. The V and J ends lost 0 bases and 5 bases respectively, with 17 bases between them. This CDR3 is 16 amino acids long. Germline CDR1 reads SGHDT; CDR2 reads YYEEEE. For the CDR3, the DNA is TGTGCCAGCAGCTTGGGTCCAGCAATCAACGCCGAGACCCAGTACTTC. This gives the protein CASSLGPAINAETQYF.

This sequence joins TRBV21-1 and TRBJ1-2. TRBV21-1 is a known pseudogene. The CDR3 consists of 14 residues. CDR3 bases: TGTGCCAGCAGCCCTTGGACCCCTCTAGGAGGCTACACCTTC. This encodes CASSPWTPLGGYTF.

The rearrangement joins TRBV24-1 to TRBJ2-5; D not resolved. Germline V gene data show CDR1 as KGHDR and CDR2 as SFDVKD. This CDR3 has 14 residues. The V gene lost 4 bases and the J gene lost 2 bases, with 10 bases spanning the gap. CDR3 DNA: TGTGCCACCAGTGAATGGGAAGGGCAAGAGACCCAGTACTTC. Encoded protein: CATSEWEGQETQYF.

In nucleotides, the CDR3 is TGTGCCAGCAGCTTAGAGGGGGGTGACACCGGGGAGCTGTTTTTT. It yields the protein CASSLEGGDTGELFF. This sequence joins TRBV7-8 and TRBJ2-2; tentatively, D is TRBD1 or TRBD2 (6 bases each). Germline-derived CDR1 and CDR2 are SGHVS and FQNEAQ. Trimming left V 1 base short and J 3 bases short, with 9 bases between. This CDR3 is 15 amino acids long.

This clonotype was seen repeatedly, ten times or more. The chain has TRBV12-3 or TRBV12-4 and TRBJ2-1, with D uncertain. Trimming pared 2 bases from V and 6 bases from J, leaving 11 bases between. This CDR3 spans 14 amino acids. The DNA for the CDR3 is TGTGCCAGCAGTTTAACTCGCGCTGGCAATGAGCAGTTCTTC. Translation gives CASSLTRAGNEQFF.

This sequence joins TRBV13 and TRBJ2-5; 14 bases align to TRBD2. This CDR3 spans 15 amino acids. Germline loops: CDR1 PRHDT, CDR2 FYEKMQ (reference sequence). J was trimmed by 4 bases and V by 5 bases; bases with no gene match: 3. The CDR3: CASSHGLAGGETQYF. The CDR3 bases are TGTGCCAGCAGCCATGGACTAGCGGGGGGAGAGACCCAGTACTTC.

The chain joins TRBV11-3 to TRBJ1-1; no clear D gene. Trimming removed 7 bases from V and 3 bases from J, with 15 bases in between. This CDR3 is 14 amino acids long. Per germline, CDR1 SGHNT and CDR2 YENEEA. DNA of the CDR3: TGTGCCAGCAAGCTTAAGTCGGTGGACACTGAAGCTTTCTTT. Its protein is CASKLKSVDTEAFF.

The chain joins TRBV18 to TRBJ1-1, with D possibly being TRBD1 (6 bases). From germline, CDR1 is KGHSH and CDR2 LQKENI. The CDR3 is 13 residues long. V lost 5 bases and J lost 6, with 13 bases in between. The DNA of the CDR3 is TGTGCCAGCTCATTAGGGGGGAGCGCTGAAGCTTTCTTT. Its protein is CASSLGGSAEAFF.

This clonotype came up many times. The CDR3 nucleotides read TGCAGCGTTGAACGCAGTGCGGCTGGCTACACCTTC. Its protein product is CSVERSAAGYTF. The rearrangement uses TRBV29-1 and TRBJ1-2, with D hard to call. Trimming removed 2 bases at V and 7 bases at J, with 11 bases between. CDR1 is SQVTM, CDR2 ANQGSEA, per germline. The CDR3 is 12 amino acids.

This chain connects TRBV7-2 to TRBJ2-5, with D uncertain. Germline V gene lookup returns CDR1 SGHTA and CDR2 FQGNSA. This CDR3 spans 13 amino acids. V dropped 1 base and J dropped 5 bases, with 8 bases sitting between them. The DNA for the CDR3 is TGTGCCAGCAGCTTAGAAGTATGGGAGACCCAGTACTTC. This encodes CASSLEVWETQYF. The complete variable domain, with remaining parts taken from reference TRBV7-2 and TRBJ2-5, reads GAGVSQSPSNKVTEKGKDVELRCDPISGHTALYWYRQSLGQGLEFLIYFQGNSAPDKSGLPSDRFSAERTGGSVSTLTIQRTQQEDSAVYLCASSLEVWETQYFGPGTRLLVL.

The sample holds many counts of this clonotype. The chain combines TRBV20-1 with TRBJ2-1; 8 bases are a match to TRBD2. The V and J ends lost 8 bases and 0 bases, in that order; junction bases with no gene match: 3. Germline V gene sequence: CDR1 DFQATT, CDR2 SNEGSKA (reference sequence). This CDR3 is built from 13 residues. CDR3 DNA sequence: TGCAGTTCGGGGGGGAGCTCCTACAATGAGCAGTTCTTC. Its protein is CSSGGSSYNEQFF.

This clonotype appeared a few times. This rearrangement joins TRBV7-9 to TRBJ1-5, with D perhaps TRBD1 (6 bases). V gave up 5 bases and J gave up 1 base, with 12 bases separating them. This CDR3 is built from 15 residues. CDR1 and CDR2 from the germline V gene are SEHNR and FQNEAQ (reference sequence). The CDR3 here is CASSQQGSSNQPQHF. The CDR3, as DNA: TGTGCCAGCAGCCAACAGGGATCGAGCAATCAGCCCCAGCATTTT.

This clonotype was seen a handful of times. The chain combines TRBV13 with TRBJ2-1, with 11 positions matching TRBD1. Losses at the gene ends were 4 bases for V and 4 bases for J; bases not matched to a gene: 3. CDR1 is PRHDT, CDR2 FYEKMQ, per germline (reference sequence). The CDR3 covers 15 residues. The CDR3 protein is CASSSRDRGYNEQFF. CDR3 DNA: TGTGCCAGCAGCTCCAGGGACAGGGGGTACAATGAGCAGTTCTTC.